The clone carrying this T cell receptor (beta chain) was detected many times. As yet, its antigen is unknown. The data stem from a study of T cells after yellow fever vaccination. Study details: Preparing low-cell-number fractions relied on SMART-Seq v4 Ultra Low Input. Study-level results: Clones that expanded after primary vaccination mostly reappeared after the booster (96% CD4, 70% to 90% CD8). The study found a weaker secondary response that peaked faster, day 5 versus 15.

5'RACE template switching produced TCR cDNA carrying a universal primer site and UMIs. TCRdb re-called the 5' RACE reads through MiXCR, storing one row per CDR3 protein. The sample includes about 230,000 distinct CDR3 sequences, around 6.7% of them seen just once. The V gene's germline CDR1 is SGHRS and CDR2 YFSETQ. The ends were cut back, 4 bases at V and 5 bases at J, with 5 bases in the middle. The CDR3 consists of 11 residues. Sequenced material: CD4+ T cells sorted from PBMCs, taken on the day of the yellow fever booster vaccination. The rearrangement links TRBV5-1 to TRBJ2-3; no reliable D call. The clonotype comes from a young man who received the YFV17D yellow fever vaccine. Written as DNA, the CDR3 is TGCGCCAGCAGCAAGTTAGATACGCAGTATTTT. Protein product: CASSKLDTQYF.